These 3 T cell receptor beta chains originate from one sample sequenced in a study of identical twins. TCRdb reanalysed the 5' RACE reads using MiXCR and keeps one entry per CDR3 protein. The sample lists some 500,000 distinct CDR3 sequences; under 25% were seen once. The sample also formed part of further work on T cells expressing NK-cell markers.

Sample: CD4+ T cells sorted from blood. The receptors shown here come from a woman aged 18-29 years in good health.

This clonotype was observed a handful of times. The chain combines TRBV12-3 or TRBV12-4 with TRBJ1-1, with TRBD1 matching over 8 bases. CDR3 length: 13 amino acids. The V and J ends lost 6 bases and 5 bases, in that order; junction bases with no gene match: 5. The CDR3 protein is CASRMTGETEAFF. CDR3 DNA: TGTGCCAGCAGAATGACAGGGGAGACTGAAGCTTTCTTT.

Here the CDR3 reads CASSSKRGGGFSDTQYF. The DNA of the CDR3 is TGTGCCAGCAGCTCGAAGCGGGGCGGCGGGTTCTCAGATACGCAGTATTTT. The chain has TRBV7-8 and TRBJ2-3, with 7 positions matching TRBD2. The V and J ends lost 4 bases and 4 bases, in that order; junction bases with no gene match: 14. Looked up from germline, CDR1 is SGHVS and CDR2 is FQNEAQ. The CDR3 covers 17 residues.

This clonotype was seen many times. The genes are TRBV20-1 and TRBJ2-3, with D possibly called TRBD1 or TRBD2 (5 bases each). The CDR3 totals 11 residues. V was shortened by 6 bases and J by 7 bases, with 11 bases between the two germline ends. Germline V gene sequence: CDR1 DFQATT, CDR2 SNEGSKA (reference sequence). The CDR3 sequence: CSAYEGHTQYF. The CDR3, as DNA: TGCAGTGCATATGAGGGACATACGCAGTATTTT.